The subject of this entry is one T cell receptor beta chain. This specimen belongs to a study of blood T cell repertoires in COVID-19. Study context: Whether acute or convalescent, the COVID-19 samples came from the United States, Italy and Spain.

In the original processing: Estimation of nucleated cell counts was performed using reference gene primer amplification. Only in-frame clones appear in the TCRdb table, and some are missing; sequencing was by immunoSEQ multiplex PCR. V, J and clone size are taken as reported in that table, and D and trimming were inferred from the DNA itself. Among roughly 40,000 clones listed, 65% to 90% were seen once. The CDR3 contains 13 residues. Trimming cost V 4 bases and J 8 bases, with 12 bases left between them. CDR1 SGHDT and CDR2 YYEEEE come from the germline V gene. The chain carries TRBV5-6 and TRBJ1-4; tentatively, D is TRBD1 (6 bases). The sequenced material came from peripheral blood. The clonotype was recovered from a man aged 35 to 55 with active COVID-19. Here the CDR3 reads CASSTGRGEKLFF. DNA of the CDR3: TGTGCCAGCAGCACGGGGAGGGGGGAAAAACTGTTTTTT.